The sequence of this T cell receptor beta chain was determined in a study of T cell responses to AZD1222 COVID-19 vaccine. General observations from the study: Females made up more of the donors, who were largely white British, and clonal diversity may have come out too low. Distributed over spike, vaccine-associated CD4 TCRs predominated at 160-218 and 743-854. Unmutated variant regions are reportedly targeted by nearly half of spike-specific TCRs. The repertoires were collected only after the peak T cell response.

Using immunoSEQ multiplex PCR, the repertoire was profiled, and TCRdb retains in-frame clones only, with some absent. The table includes about 180,000 clones, about nine tenths detected once. A word on this clone: The antigen remains undetermined.

The CDR3 contains 13 residues. V was cut by 3 bases and J by 0 bases, with 6 bases left in between. This TCR was recovered from an adult who received the AZD1222 COVID-19 vaccine. Here the sequenced sample was peripheral blood, taken 28 days after the second AZD1222 dose. The V gene is TRBV12-3 or TRBV12-4, the J gene TRBJ2-7; D gene unclear. DNA for the CDR3: TGTGCCAGCAGTTTTCGTGGCTCCTACGAGCAGTACTTC. Encoded protein: CASSFRGSYEQYF.